The 3 T cell receptor beta chains given below trace back to one sample, sequenced in a study of cytomegalovirus exposure and HLA in healthy donors. In the PCR, 60 Vbeta and 13 Jbeta primers were used. Clones were sequenced by immunoSEQ multiplex PCR, and TCRdb holds only the in-frame ones, with some missing. The sample lists over 200,000 clones, about 72% occurring once. Specimen: PBMCs. Receptors were obtained from a male donor in good health and CMV-seronegative.

This clone has just one count. The J gene is TRBJ2-5, the V gene TRBV6-5; D perhaps matches TRBD1 (5 bases). Germline lookup yields CDR1 MNHEY and CDR2 SVGAGI. The germline V and J ends were trimmed by 6 bases and 11 bases, with 10 bases remaining between them. The CDR3 totals 10 residues. In DNA form, the CDR3 reads TGTGCCAGCAGCAGGGTGGCGCAGTACTTC. Residues: CASSRVAQYF.

This chain links TRBV5-6 with TRBJ2-1, with 7 nucleotides matching TRBD2. The germline CDR1 and CDR2 sequences are SGHDT and YYEEEE. V was clipped by 4 bases and J by 1 base; unmatched bases: 11. This CDR3 is built from 17 residues. Written as DNA, the CDR3 is TGTGCCAGCAGCCTGGTCTGGGCGGGAGAGTCCTACAATGAGCAGTTCTTC. Amino acids: CASSLVWAGESYNEQFF.

Here the CDR3 DNA reads TGTGCCTGGGCACCCGTGGACAGGGTTGAGCAGCCCCAGCATTTT. This codes for CAWAPVDRVEQPQHF. The rearrangement links TRBV30 to TRBJ1-5, with 8 bases lining up with TRBD1. CDR1 GTSNPN and CDR2 SVGIG come from the germline V gene (reference sequence). The CDR3 loop spans 15 amino acids. J gave up 7 bases and V 5 bases, and 13 bases lay outside the gene matches.